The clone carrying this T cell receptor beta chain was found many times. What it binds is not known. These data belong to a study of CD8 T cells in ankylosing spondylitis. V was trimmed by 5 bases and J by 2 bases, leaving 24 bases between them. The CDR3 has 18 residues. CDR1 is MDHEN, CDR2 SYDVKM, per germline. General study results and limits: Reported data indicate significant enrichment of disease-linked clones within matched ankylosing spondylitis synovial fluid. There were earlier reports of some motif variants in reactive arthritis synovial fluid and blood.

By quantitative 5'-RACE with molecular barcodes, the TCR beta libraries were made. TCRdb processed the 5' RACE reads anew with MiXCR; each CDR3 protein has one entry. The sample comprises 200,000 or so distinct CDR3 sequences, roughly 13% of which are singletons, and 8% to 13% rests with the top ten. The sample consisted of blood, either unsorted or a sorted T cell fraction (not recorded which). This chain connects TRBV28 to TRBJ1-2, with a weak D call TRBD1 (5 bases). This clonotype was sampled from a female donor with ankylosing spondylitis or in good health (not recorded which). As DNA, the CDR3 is TGTGCCAGCAGTCGTCTGGCGCAGGGCATCCTGGGGAACTATGGCTACACCTTC. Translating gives CASSRLAQGILGNYGYTF.